The 10 T cell receptor beta chains below come from one sample, sequenced in a study of T cell changes during pregnancy in multiple sclerosis (dated by TCRdb to about 2019). Library method: the immunoSEQ multiplex PCR assay. Imported from immuneACCESS, the table was reduced by TCRdb to in-frame sequences with V and J called. These copies leave out some clones; in studies compared against another copy, an unresolved V gene accounts for under half, and the cause of the remainder is not known. The sample records over 40,000 clones, roughly 90% of which are singletons. The ten biggest clones cover 4.7% of the sample. The source was peripheral blood, collected in the second trimester of pregnancy. The receptors stem from a female donor in good health, enrolled as a control in a pregnancy study.

The chain is built from TRBV30 and TRBJ1-1; 8 bases fit TRBD1. Germline lookup yields CDR1 GTSNPN and CDR2 SVGIG (reference sequence). Trimming took 1 base from V and 0 from J; bases not matched to a gene: 16. This CDR3 region has 19 residues. The CDR3 sequence: CAWSAPGQAPFSMNTEAFF. CDR3 sequence (DNA): TGTGCCTGGAGTGCCCCGGGACAGGCCCCCTTCTCCATGAACACTGAAGCTTTCTTT.

This clone was seen a single time. The chain uses TRBV27 and TRBJ2-4; possibly TRBD1 for D (5 bases). Trimming shortened V by 1 base and J by 2 bases, and 12 bases separated the two germline ends. The CDR3 is 16 residues long. Germline values: CDR1 MNHEY, CDR2 SMNVEV (reference sequence). CDR3 region: CASSLWGPGSKNIQYF. The CDR3 DNA reads as TGTGCCAGCAGTTTATGGGGTCCAGGGTCCAAAAACATTCAGTACTTC.

The chain links TRBV29-1 to TRBJ1-2, with 7 bases matching TRBD1. The CDR3 sequence is 12 residues long. CDR1 is SQVTM, CDR2 ANQGSEA, per germline. V lost 8 bases to trimming and J lost 8 bases; unmatched junction nucleotides: 11. The CDR3 bases are TGCAGCTCCCGCGGAACAGGGGAGGGCTACACCTTC. Its protein is CSSRGTGEGYTF. The full variable domain, its missing parts supplied by reference TRBV29-1 and TRBJ1-2, is SAVISQKPSRDICQRGTSLTIQCQVDSQVTMMFWYRQQPGQSLTLIATANQGSEATYESGFVIDKFPISRPNLTFSTLTVSNMSPEDSSIYLCSSRGTGEGYTFGSGTRLTVV.

The chain couples TRBV6-5 to TRBJ2-7; TRBD2 matches 8 bases. The germline V gene encodes CDR1 MNHEY and CDR2 SVGAGI. V shed 5 bases and J 3 bases; nucleotides not matched to a gene: 6. The CDR3 is 14 residues long. The CDR3: CASSPGGGYYEQYF. The CDR3 region has the DNA TGTGCCAGCAGTCCCGGCGGGGGGTACTACGAGCAGTACTTC.

The J gene is TRBJ2-1, the V gene TRBV10-3, with 14 bases aligning to TRBD2. Germline V CDR1 and CDR2: ENHRY, SYGVKD. V lost 2 bases and J lost 13; bases outside the gene matches: 4. The CDR3 is 14 amino acids. The CDR3 DNA is TGTGCCATCAGTGAGATGGGACTAGCGGGAGAACAGTTCTTC. This sequence encodes CAISEMGLAGEQFF.

This clone appeared a single time. This chain links TRBV27 with TRBJ2-1, with 10 nucleotides matching TRBD2. The CDR3 is made up of 16 amino acids. The V gene end was trimmed by 7 bases and the J gene end by 10 bases; junction bases not matched to a gene: 16. The germline V gene encodes CDR1 MNHEY and CDR2 SMNVEV (reference sequence). CDR3 coding DNA: TGTGCCAGCATCAAAGGGGGAGCGGGAGGGCTCTGGGAGCAGTTCTTC. It yields the protein CASIKGGAGGLWEQFF.

The rearrangement joins TRBV7-8 to TRBJ1-3, with 8 bases matching TRBD1. CDR1 is SGHVS, CDR2 FQNEAQ, per germline. This CDR3 region has 17 residues. V lost 0 bases to trimming and J lost 0 bases; unmatched junction nucleotides: 4. The CDR3 nucleotides are TGTGCCAGCAGCTTAGCTAGACAGGGGCCCTCTGGAAACACCATATATTTT. Its translation: CASSLARQGPSGNTIYF. The full variable domain, completed using reference TRBV7-8 and TRBJ1-3, is GAGVSQSPRYKVAKRGQDVALRCDPISGHVSLFWYQQALGQGPEFLTYFQNEAQLDKSGLPSDRFFAERPEGSVSTLKIQRTQQEDSAVYLCASSLARQGPSGNTIYFGEGSWLTVV.

The chain uses TRBV6-4 and TRBJ2-1; D possibly corresponds to TRBD1 (5 bases). The germline gives CDR1 MRHNA, CDR2 SNTAGT. V lost 4 bases to trimming and J lost 7 bases, with 17 bases between them. The CDR3 has 15 amino acids. The CDR3 nucleotides read TGTGCCAGCAGTGTAAGGGTGGGGCTTGGGAATGAGCAGTTCTTC. Amino acid sequence: CASSVRVGLGNEQFF.

The chain uses TRBV12-5 and TRBJ2-6, with D maybe TRBD2 (5 bases). CDR3 length: 16 residues. The germline V gene has CDR1 LGHNT and CDR2 FRNRAP. V was shortened by 4 bases and J by 0 bases, with 10 bases between the two germline ends. The CDR3 DNA follows: TGTGCTAGTGGTTCCGCCCGGGGCTCTGGGGCCAACGTCCTGACTTTC. As protein: CASGSARGSGANVLTF.

This chain joins TRBV27 and TRBJ1-2; 7 bases line up with TRBD1. V was pared by 8 bases and J by 1 base, with 7 bases of the junction left unmatched. The CDR3 is 14 residues long. Germline lookup yields CDR1 MNHEY and CDR2 SMNVEV (reference sequence). DNA of the CDR3: TGTGCCAGCCGTCACAGGGGTAGTAACTATGGCTACACCTTC. Translation: CASRHRGSNYGYTF.